The 9 T cell receptor beta chains in this list originate from one sample, sequenced in a study of vaccination effects on CD4 cells after COVID-19. After less than twelve days in culture, the CD4+ T cells were isolated. Their specific antigens are unknown. The assay was immunoSEQ multiplex PCR, and TCRdb's table has in-frame clones only and misses some. This sample has under 30,000 clones, with 60% to 80% found just once. The sequenced sample was CD4+ T cells from PBMCs cultured without peptide, obtained before COVID-19 vaccination. The receptors shown here come from a human donor who received a COVID-19 vaccine.

The J gene is TRBJ1-1, the V gene TRBV5-1, with 11 bases fitting TRBD1. After removal of 0 bases from V and 4 bases from J, the junction contained 5 bases not matched to a gene. The CDR3 has 16 amino acids. The germline V gene has CDR1 SGHRS and CDR2 YFSETQ. The CDR3 DNA sequence: TGCGCCAGCAGCTTGGTTGGGACAGGGGGGTTCACTGAAGCTTTCTTT. Encoded protein: CASSLVGTGGFTEAFF.

The chain carries TRBV7-9 and TRBJ2-5, with 9 bases lining up with TRBD2. There are 18 residues in the CDR3. V was clipped by 2 bases and J by 1 base; unmatched bases: 11. Germline V gives CDR1 SEHNR, CDR2 FQNEAQ (reference sequence). The CDR3 spells CASSLPKRLAVIQETQYF. The CDR3 coding sequence is TGTGCCAGCAGCTTACCCAAACGACTAGCGGTAATCCAAGAGACCCAGTACTTC.

V gene TRBV4-1 combines with J gene TRBJ1-3, with D perhaps TRBD1 (5 bases). CDR1 is MGHRA and CDR2 is YSYEKL in the germline V gene. The germline V and J ends were trimmed by 8 bases and 0 bases, with 17 bases remaining between them. The length of the CDR3 is 16 residues. The CDR3 coding sequence is TGCGCCAGCCACAAAGGGGCAGGGAGCTCTGGAAACACCATATATTTT. This codes for CASHKGAGSSGNTIYF.

The rearrangement uses TRBV3-1 (or the pseudogene TRBV3-2) and TRBJ2-5; 9 bases are shared with TRBD2. Germline V gene data show CDR1 as LGHDT and CDR2 as YNNKEL (reference sequence). Trimming took 0 bases from V and 7 from J; bases not matched to a gene: 9. The CDR3 is made up of 16 amino acids. Written as DNA, the CDR3 is TGTGCCAGCAGCCAAGATCCGACTAGCGGCTTCGGGACCCAGTACTTC. It yields the protein CASSQDPTSGFGTQYF.

This clone is medium-sized (0.01 to 0.1%) in the sample. The V call is TRBV4-1, the J call TRBJ2-2; D is perhaps TRBD1 (7 bases). V was shortened by 3 bases and J by 6 bases, with 14 bases between the two germline ends. This CDR3 spans 15 amino acids. In germline, CDR1 is MGHRA, CDR2 YSYEKL. CDR3 in amino acids: CASSHQGGVAGELFF. CDR3 nucleotides: TGCGCCAGCAGCCATCAGGGGGGCGTTGCCGGGGAGCTGTTTTTT.

Only one count was recorded for this clone. The V call is TRBV27, the J call TRBJ1-6, with a tentative D call TRBD1 (6 bases). V was clipped by 1 base and J by 10 bases, with 14 bases between them. There are 15 residues in the CDR3. Germline loops: CDR1 MNHEY, CDR2 SMNVEV (reference sequence). The CDR3 region has the DNA TGTGCCAGCAGTTTATTTGGGGGCTTGGGGTCACCCCTCCACTTT. Protein: CASSLFGGLGSPLHF.

The V call is TRBV10-3, the J call TRBJ1-6; 7 bases are shared with TRBD1. Trimming removed 5 bases from V and 10 bases from J; junction bases left unmatched: 8. Germline-derived CDR1 and CDR2 are ENHRY and SYGVKD. CDR3 length: 14 amino acids. CDR3 protein: CAISPDREWSPLHF. CDR3 nucleotides: TGTGCCATCAGTCCCGACAGGGAGTGGTCACCCCTCCACTTT.

CDR3 bases: TGTGCCAGCTCACCAGGGTCCCTTCGTAATACGCAGTATTTT. Translation: CASSPGSLRNTQYF. The chain is built from TRBV18 and TRBJ2-3; D is unresolved. The CDR3 totals 14 residues. The germline V and J ends were trimmed by 2 bases and 7 bases, with 13 bases remaining between them. The V gene's germline CDR1 is KGHSH and CDR2 LQKENI.

This clone was detected only a few times. The rearrangement uses TRBV18 and TRBJ1-3, with 9 positions matching TRBD1. Germline assignment: CDR1 KGHSH and CDR2 LQKENI. This CDR3 contains 16 residues. V was clipped by 5 bases and J by 2 bases; unmatched bases: 7. Here the CDR3 reads CASSVAGTGTGNTIYF. Here the CDR3 DNA reads TGTGCCAGCTCAGTCGCCGGGACAGGGACTGGAAACACCATATATTTT.